This paragraph reports one T cell receptor (beta chain). The antigen is not known. Second-dose schedules of about 4 or about 12 weeks were combined. Profiled with immunoSEQ multiplex PCR; TCRdb holds only in-frame clones, not every one. The table shows some 280,000 clones, with 90% to 95% occurring only once. The data stem from a study of T cell responses to AZD1222 COVID-19 vaccine. General observations from the study: CD4 TCRs associated with vaccination spanned spike, dominating at 160-218 and 743-854.

Germline V gives CDR1 MGHRA, CDR2 YSYEKL. The CDR3 loop spans 16 amino acids. Trimming shortened V by 2 bases and J by 0 bases, and 13 bases separated the two germline ends. The chain employs TRBV4-1 and TRBJ1-2; no firm D call. This TCR derives from an adult who received the AZD1222 COVID-19 vaccine. The sample in question was peripheral blood, obtained 28 days after the second AZD1222 dose. In nucleotides, the CDR3 is TGCGCCAGCAGCCAATCCGAGGCCACAGCTAACTATGGCTACACCTTC. It translates to CASSQSEATANYGYTF.